This is a list of T cell receptor beta chains from one sample in a study of cytomegalovirus exposure and HLA in healthy donors. Generated by immunoSEQ multiplex PCR, the TCRdb table keeps only in-frame clones and is missing some. The sample lists 160,000 or so clones, roughly 82% occurring once. The material sequenced was PBMCs. The receptors originated from a woman aged 45-65 years in good health and CMV-seropositive. Each CDR3 is given with its conserved first and last residue. D genes are given only for firm matches. Rows may omit the clone size; those that give it use once, few, many or a size class.

abundance: -
v_gene: TRBV11-2
d_gene: TRBD1
j_gene: TRBJ2-7
CDR3nt: TGTGCCAGCAGCCGCCCCGGGACAGGGTCCCACGAGCAGTACTTC
CDR3aa: CASSRPGTGSHEQYF

abundance: -
v_gene: TRBV5-1
d_gene: -
j_gene: TRBJ2-2
CDR3nt: TGCGCCAGCAGCTTGGACAGGATGGGGACCGGGGAGCTGTTTTTT
CDR3aa: CASSLDRMGTGELFF

abundance: -
v_gene: TRBV27
d_gene: -
j_gene: TRBJ1-4
CDR3nt: TGTGCCAGCAGTTTATGGGGAGGGAATGAAAAACTGTTTTTT
CDR3aa: CASSLWGGNEKLFF

abundance: -
v_gene: TRBV19
d_gene: -
j_gene: TRBJ1-2
CDR3nt: TGTGCCATTCAACAGGGTGACGGCTATGGCTACACCTTC
CDR3aa: CAIQQGDGYGYTF

abundance: -
v_gene: TRBV6-5
d_gene: -
j_gene: TRBJ1-1
CDR3nt: TGTGCCAGCAGTTACACGCAGGGCAACACTGAAGCTTTCTTT
CDR3aa: CASSYTQGNTEAFF

abundance: -
v_gene: TRBV7-9
d_gene: -
j_gene: TRBJ2-1
CDR3nt: TGTGCCAGCAGCTCCAGTACTAGCTCCTACAATGAGCAGTTCTTC
CDR3aa: CASSSSTSSYNEQFF

abundance: -
v_gene: TRBV9
d_gene: TRBD2
j_gene: TRBJ2-1
CDR3nt: TGTGCCAGCAGCGTAGCCGCTAGCGGGGTCAATGAGCAGTTCTTC
CDR3aa: CASSVAASGVNEQFF

abundance: -
v_gene: TRBV19
d_gene: -
j_gene: TRBJ1-6
CDR3nt: TGTGCCAGTAGTAATAACCAGGCGTTGCCTTCACCCCTCCACTTT
CDR3aa: CASSNNQALPSPLHF

abundance: -
v_gene: TRBV6-5
d_gene: -
j_gene: TRBJ2-6
CDR3nt: TGTGCCAGCATGAGAGGGCCTGGGGCCAACGTCCTGACTTTC
CDR3aa: CASMRGPGANVLTF

abundance: -
v_gene: TRBV15
d_gene: TRBD2
j_gene: TRBJ2-1
CDR3nt: TGTGCCACCAGCGGGGGGAGCGGGGGTAATGAGCAGTTCTTC
CDR3aa: CATSGGSGGNEQFF

abundance: -
v_gene: TRBV6-5
d_gene: -
j_gene: TRBJ2-1
CDR3nt: TGTGCCAGCAGTGGAGGCCCAGTTGAGCAGTTCTTC
CDR3aa: CASSGGPVEQFF

abundance: -
v_gene: TRBV6-1
d_gene: -
j_gene: TRBJ2-1
CDR3nt: TGTGCCAGCAGTGAAGCCCCCAACAATGAGCAGTTCTTC
CDR3aa: CASSEAPNNEQFF

abundance: few
v_gene: TRBV9
d_gene: -
j_gene: TRBJ1-5
CDR3nt: TGTGCCAGCAGCGTAGGCGGGGGCAGTCAGCCCCAGCATTTT
CDR3aa: CASSVGGGSQPQHF

abundance: -
v_gene: TRBV5-1
d_gene: TRBD2
j_gene: TRBJ2-1
CDR3nt: TGCGCCAGCAGCGCCCTGCAGACTAGCGGGGGGTCTAATGAGCAGTTCTTC
CDR3aa: CASSALQTSGGSNEQFF

abundance: -
v_gene: TRBV7-9
d_gene: -
j_gene: TRBJ1-1
CDR3nt: TGTGCCAGCAGCTTAGCCGGCGGGGCTGAAGCTTTCTTT
CDR3aa: CASSLAGGAEAFF

abundance: -
v_gene: TRBV27
d_gene: -
j_gene: TRBJ2-2
CDR3nt: TGTGCCAGCAGTTTCGTCGGGAGAGGGGAGCTGTTTTTT
CDR3aa: CASSFVGRGELFF